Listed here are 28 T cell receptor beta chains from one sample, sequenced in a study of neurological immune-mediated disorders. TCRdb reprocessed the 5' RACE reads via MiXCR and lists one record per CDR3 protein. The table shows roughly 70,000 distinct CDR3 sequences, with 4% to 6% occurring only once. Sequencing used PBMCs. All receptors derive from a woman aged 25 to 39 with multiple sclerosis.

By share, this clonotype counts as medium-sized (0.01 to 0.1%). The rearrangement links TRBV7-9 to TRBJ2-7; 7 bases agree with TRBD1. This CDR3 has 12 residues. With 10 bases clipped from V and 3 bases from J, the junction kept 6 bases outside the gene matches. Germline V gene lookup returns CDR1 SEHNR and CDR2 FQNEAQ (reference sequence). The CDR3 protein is CATSQGNYEQYF. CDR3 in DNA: TGTGCCACCTCACAGGGGAACTACGAGCAGTACTTC.

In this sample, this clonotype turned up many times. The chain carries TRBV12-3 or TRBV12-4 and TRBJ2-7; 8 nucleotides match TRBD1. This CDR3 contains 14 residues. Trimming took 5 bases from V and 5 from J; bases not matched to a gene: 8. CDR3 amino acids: CASSPDRGAHEQYF. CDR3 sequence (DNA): TGTGCCAGCAGTCCCGACAGGGGAGCTCACGAGCAGTACTTC.

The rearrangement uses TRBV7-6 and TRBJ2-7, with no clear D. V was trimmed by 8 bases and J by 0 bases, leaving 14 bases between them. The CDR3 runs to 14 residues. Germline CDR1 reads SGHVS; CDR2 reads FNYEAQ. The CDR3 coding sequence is TGTGCCAGCTCCCCCCCGGGCGGCTCCTACGAGCAGTACTTC. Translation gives CASSPPGGSYEQYF.

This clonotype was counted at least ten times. This chain's CDR3 is CSARASRAGETQYF. In DNA form, the CDR3 reads TGCAGTGCTAGGGCTAGCAGGGCTGGGGAGACCCAGTACTTC. This chain joins TRBV20-1 and TRBJ2-5; D could derive from TRBD1 or TRBD2 (5 bases each). The CDR3 has 14 residues. V lost 3 bases and J 5 bases, leaving 16 bases between the germline ends. Per germline, CDR1 DFQATT and CDR2 SNEGSKA (reference sequence).

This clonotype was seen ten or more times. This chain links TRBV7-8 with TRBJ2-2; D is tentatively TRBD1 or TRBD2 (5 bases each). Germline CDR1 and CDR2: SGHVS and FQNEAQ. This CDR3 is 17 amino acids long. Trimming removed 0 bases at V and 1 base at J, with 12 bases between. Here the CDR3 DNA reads TGTGCCAGCAGCTTAGCGTTACGGGGCCGGAACACCGGGGAGCTGTTTTTT. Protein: CASSLALRGRNTGELFF.

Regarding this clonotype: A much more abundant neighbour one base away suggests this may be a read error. This CDR3 is CASRPGTSYEQYF. CDR3 DNA sequence: TGCGCCAGCCGGCCGGGGACGTCCTACGAGCAGTACTTC. The chain uses TRBV5-1 and TRBJ2-7, with D perhaps matching TRBD1 or TRBD2 (5 bases each). The V gene's germline CDR1 is SGHRS and CDR2 YFSETQ. Trimming removed 7 bases from V and 1 base from J, with 12 bases in between. The CDR3 extends over 13 amino acids.

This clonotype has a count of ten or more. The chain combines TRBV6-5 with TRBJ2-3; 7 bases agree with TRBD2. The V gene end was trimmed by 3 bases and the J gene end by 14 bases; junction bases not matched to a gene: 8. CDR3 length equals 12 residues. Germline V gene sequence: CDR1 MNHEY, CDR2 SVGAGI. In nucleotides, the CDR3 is TGTGCCAGCAGTTATGGGAGGGTACGGTGGTATTTT. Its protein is CASSYGRVRWYF.

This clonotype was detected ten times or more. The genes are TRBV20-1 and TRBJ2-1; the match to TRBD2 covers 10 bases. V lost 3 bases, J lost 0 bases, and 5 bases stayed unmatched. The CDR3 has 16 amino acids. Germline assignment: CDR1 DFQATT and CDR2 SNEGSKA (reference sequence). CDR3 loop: CSARVLAGSSYNEQFF. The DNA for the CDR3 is TGCAGTGCTAGGGTACTAGCGGGGAGCTCCTACAATGAGCAGTTCTTC.

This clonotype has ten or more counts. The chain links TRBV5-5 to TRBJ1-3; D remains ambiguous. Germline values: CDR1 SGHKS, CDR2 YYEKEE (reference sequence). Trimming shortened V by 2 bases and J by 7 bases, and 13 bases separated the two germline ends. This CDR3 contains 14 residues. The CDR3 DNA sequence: TGTGCCAGCAGCTTCGGTTCCCAGCGGAACACCATATATTTT. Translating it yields CASSFGSQRNTIYF.

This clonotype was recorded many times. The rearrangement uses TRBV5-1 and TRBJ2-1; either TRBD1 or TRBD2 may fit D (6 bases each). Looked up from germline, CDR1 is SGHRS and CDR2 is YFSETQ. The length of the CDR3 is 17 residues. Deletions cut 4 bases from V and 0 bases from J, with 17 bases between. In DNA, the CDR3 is TGCGCCAGCAGCAGATCTGCGGGGACATCCTCCTACAATGAGCAGTTCTTC. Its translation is CASSRSAGTSSYNEQFF.

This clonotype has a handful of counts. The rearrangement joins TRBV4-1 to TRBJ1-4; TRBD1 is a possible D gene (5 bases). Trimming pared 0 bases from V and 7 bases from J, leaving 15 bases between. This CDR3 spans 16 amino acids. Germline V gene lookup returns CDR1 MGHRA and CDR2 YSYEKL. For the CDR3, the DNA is TGCGCCAGCAGCCAAGACGGCCAGGGCTCGGTTGAAAAACTGTTTTTT. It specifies CASSQDGQGSVEKLFF.

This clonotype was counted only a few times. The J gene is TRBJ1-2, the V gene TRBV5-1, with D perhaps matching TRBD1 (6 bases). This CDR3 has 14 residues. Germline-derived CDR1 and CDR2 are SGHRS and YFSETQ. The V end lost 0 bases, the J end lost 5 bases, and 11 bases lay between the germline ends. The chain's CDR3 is CASSLAGAGYGYTF. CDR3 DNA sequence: TGCGCCAGCAGCTTGGCAGGGGCTGGATATGGCTACACCTTC.

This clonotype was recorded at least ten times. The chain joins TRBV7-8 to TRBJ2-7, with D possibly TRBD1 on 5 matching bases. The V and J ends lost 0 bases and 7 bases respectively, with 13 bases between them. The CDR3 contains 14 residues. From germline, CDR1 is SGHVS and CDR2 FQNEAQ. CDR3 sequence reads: CASSLALQASEQYF. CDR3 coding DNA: TGTGCCAGCAGCTTAGCGTTACAGGCGAGTGAGCAGTACTTC.

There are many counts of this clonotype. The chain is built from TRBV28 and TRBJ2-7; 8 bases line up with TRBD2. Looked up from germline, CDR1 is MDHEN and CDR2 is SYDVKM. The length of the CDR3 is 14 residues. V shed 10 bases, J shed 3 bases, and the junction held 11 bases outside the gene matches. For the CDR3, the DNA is TGTGCCACCTACCCCGGGACTAGTGTCTACGAGCAGTACTTC. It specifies CATYPGTSVYEQYF.

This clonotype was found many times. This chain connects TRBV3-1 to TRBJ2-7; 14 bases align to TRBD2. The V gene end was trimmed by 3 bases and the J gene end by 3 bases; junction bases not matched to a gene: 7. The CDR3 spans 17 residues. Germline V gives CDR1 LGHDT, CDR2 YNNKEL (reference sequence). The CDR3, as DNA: TGTGCCAGCAGCCAGACTAGCGGGGGGGTTATTGGCTACGAGCAGTACTTC. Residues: CASSQTSGGVIGYEQYF.

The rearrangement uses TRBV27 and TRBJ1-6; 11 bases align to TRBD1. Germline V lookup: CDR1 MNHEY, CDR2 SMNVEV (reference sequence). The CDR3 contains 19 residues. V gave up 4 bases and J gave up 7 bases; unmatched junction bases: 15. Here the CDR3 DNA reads TGTGCCAGCAGTTCCACGGGACAGGGGGTTTCGTGGGGGAATTCACCCCTCCACTTT. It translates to CASSSTGQGVSWGNSPLHF.

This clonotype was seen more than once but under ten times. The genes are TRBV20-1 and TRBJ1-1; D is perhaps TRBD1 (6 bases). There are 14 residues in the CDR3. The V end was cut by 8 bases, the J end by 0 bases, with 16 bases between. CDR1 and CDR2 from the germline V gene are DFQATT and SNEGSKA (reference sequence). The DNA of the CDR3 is TGCAGTACCGGGGACAACCTAATGAACACTGAAGCTTTCTTT. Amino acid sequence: CSTGDNLMNTEAFF.

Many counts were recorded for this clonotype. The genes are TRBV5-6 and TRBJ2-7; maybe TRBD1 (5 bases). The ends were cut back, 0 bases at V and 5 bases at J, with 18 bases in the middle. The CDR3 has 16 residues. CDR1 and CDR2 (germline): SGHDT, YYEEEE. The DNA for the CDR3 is TGTGCCAGCAGCTTGGCCCATCTCAGGGTTCGTGACGAGCAGTACTTC. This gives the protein CASSLAHLRVRDEQYF.

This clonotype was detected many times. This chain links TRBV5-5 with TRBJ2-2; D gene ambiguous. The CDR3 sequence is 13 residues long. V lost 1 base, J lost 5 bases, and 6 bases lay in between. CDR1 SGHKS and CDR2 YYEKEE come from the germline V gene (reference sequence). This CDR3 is CASSLSQTGELFF. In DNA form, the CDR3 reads TGTGCCAGCAGCTTGTCCCAGACCGGGGAGCTGTTTTTT.

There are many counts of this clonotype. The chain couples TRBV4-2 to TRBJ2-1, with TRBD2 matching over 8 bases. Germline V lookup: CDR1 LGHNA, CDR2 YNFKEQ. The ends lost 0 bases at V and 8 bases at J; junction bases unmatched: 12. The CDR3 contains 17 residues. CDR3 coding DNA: TGTGCCAGCAGCCAAGAAATACCGGGGGGGCCGGTCCATGAGCAGTTCTTC. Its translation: CASSQEIPGGPVHEQFF.

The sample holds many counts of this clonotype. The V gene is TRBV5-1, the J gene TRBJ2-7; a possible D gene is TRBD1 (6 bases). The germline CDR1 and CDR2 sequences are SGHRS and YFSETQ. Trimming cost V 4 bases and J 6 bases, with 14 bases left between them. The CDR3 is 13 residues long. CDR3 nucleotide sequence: TGCGCCAGCAGCCGGGACAACGCGTTCGAGCAGTACTTC. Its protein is CASSRDNAFEQYF. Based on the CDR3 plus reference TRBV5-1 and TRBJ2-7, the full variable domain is KAGVTQTPRYLIKTRGQQVTLSCSPISGHRSVSWYQQTPGQGLQFLFEYFSETQRNKGNFPGRFSGRQFSNSRSEMNVSTLELGDSALYLCASSRDNAFEQYFGPGTRLTVT.

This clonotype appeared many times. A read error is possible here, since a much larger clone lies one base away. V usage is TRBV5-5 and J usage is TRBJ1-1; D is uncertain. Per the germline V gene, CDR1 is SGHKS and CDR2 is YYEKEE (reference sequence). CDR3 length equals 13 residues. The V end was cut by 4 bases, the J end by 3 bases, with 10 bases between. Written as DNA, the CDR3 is TGTGCCAGCAGCCCGGAAAGGGACACTGAAGCTTTCTTT. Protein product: CASSPERDTEAFF.

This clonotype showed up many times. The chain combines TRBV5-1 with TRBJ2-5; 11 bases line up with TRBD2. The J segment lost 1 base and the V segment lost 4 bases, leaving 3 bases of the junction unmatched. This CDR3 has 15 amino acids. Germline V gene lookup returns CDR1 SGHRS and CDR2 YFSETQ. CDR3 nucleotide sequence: TGCGCCAGCAGCGCGGGACTAGCGGCCCAAGAGACCCAGTACTTC. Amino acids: CASSAGLAAQETQYF. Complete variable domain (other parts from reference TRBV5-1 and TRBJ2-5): KAGVTQTPRYLIKTRGQQVTLSCSPISGHRSVSWYQQTPGQGLQFLFEYFSETQRNKGNFPGRFSGRQFSNSRSEMNVSTLELGDSALYLCASSAGLAAQETQYFGPGTRLLVL.

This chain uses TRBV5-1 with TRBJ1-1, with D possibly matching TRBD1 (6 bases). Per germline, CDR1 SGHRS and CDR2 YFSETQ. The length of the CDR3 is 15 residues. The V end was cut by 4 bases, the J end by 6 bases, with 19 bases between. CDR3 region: CASSLSLKQGAEAFF. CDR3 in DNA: TGCGCCAGCAGCCTCAGTCTTAAACAGGGCGCTGAAGCTTTCTTT.

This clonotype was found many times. CDR3 sequence (DNA): TGCGCCAGCAGCTTGAACCCGGGACAGGGGAACTATGGCTACACCTTC. The encoded protein is CASSLNPGQGNYGYTF. The chain joins TRBV5-1 to TRBJ1-2, with TRBD1 matching 10 bases. Germline CDR1 reads SGHRS; CDR2 reads YFSETQ. The CDR3 covers 16 residues. With 1 base clipped from V and 2 bases from J, the junction kept 5 bases outside the gene matches.

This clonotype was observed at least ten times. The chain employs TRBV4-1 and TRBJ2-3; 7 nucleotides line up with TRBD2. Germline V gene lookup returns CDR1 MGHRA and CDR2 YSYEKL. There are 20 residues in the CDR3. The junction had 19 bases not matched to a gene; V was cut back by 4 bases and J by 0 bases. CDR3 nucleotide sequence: TGCGCCAGCAGCCTGACTGGGGTCGGCGGGGGAGCCGCTAGCACAGATACGCAGTATTTT. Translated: CASSLTGVGGGAASTDTQYF.

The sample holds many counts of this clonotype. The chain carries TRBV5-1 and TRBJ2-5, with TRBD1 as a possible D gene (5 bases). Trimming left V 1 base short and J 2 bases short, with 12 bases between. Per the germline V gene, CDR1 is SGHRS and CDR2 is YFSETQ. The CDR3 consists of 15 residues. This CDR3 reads CASSLQSGPQETQYF. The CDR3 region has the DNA TGCGCCAGCAGCTTGCAGTCAGGGCCACAAGAGACCCAGTACTTC. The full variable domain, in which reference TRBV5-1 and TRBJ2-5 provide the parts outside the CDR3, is KAGVTQTPRYLIKTRGQQVTLSCSPISGHRSVSWYQQTPGQGLQFLFEYFSETQRNKGNFPGRFSGRQFSNSRSEMNVSTLELGDSALYLCASSLQSGPQETQYFGPGTRLLVL.

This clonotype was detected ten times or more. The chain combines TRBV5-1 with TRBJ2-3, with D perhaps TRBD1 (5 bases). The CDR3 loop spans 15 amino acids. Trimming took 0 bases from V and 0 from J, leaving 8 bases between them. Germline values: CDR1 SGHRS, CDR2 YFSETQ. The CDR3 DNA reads TGCGCCAGCAGCTTGGAGGGGTCTAGCACAGATACGCAGTATTTT. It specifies CASSLEGSSTDTQYF.